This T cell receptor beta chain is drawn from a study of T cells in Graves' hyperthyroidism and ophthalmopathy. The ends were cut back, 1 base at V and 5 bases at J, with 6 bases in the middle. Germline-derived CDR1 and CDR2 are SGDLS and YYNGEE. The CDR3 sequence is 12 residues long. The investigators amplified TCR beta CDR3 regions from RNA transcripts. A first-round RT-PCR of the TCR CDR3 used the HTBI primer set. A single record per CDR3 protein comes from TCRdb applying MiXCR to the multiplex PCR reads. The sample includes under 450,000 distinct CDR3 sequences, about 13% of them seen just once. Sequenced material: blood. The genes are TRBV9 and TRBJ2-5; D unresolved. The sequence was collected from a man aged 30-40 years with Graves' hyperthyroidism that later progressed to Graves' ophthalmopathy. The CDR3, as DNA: TGTGCCAGCAGCGTACCCAGGGAGACCCAGTACTTC. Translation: CASSVPRETQYF.